Each of the 27 T cell receptor beta chains below was sequenced from the same sample in a study of blood T cell repertoires in COVID-19. The method was immunoSEQ multiplex PCR; TCRdb's version includes in-frame clones alone and lacks a portion of them. The table lists around 180,000 clones, 70% to 90% of them singletons. The sample was peripheral blood. These receptors were obtained from a man aged 70 or older with active or convalescent COVID-19.

The chain joins TRBV10-3 to TRBJ1-2; 12 bases fit TRBD1. Germline V CDR1 and CDR2: ENHRY, SYGVKD. V lost 8 bases to trimming and J lost 4 bases; unmatched junction nucleotides: 8. The CDR3 has 15 amino acids. The CDR3 here is CAIGGQGALSYGYTF. DNA of the CDR3: TGTGCCATCGGGGGACAGGGGGCGTTATCCTATGGCTACACCTTC.

The chain couples TRBV28 to TRBJ1-2; 7 bases are a match to TRBD1. The CDR3 totals 12 residues. J gave up 7 bases and V 6 bases, and 5 bases lay outside the gene matches. Per the germline V gene, CDR1 is MDHEN and CDR2 is SYDVKM. CDR3 nucleotides: TGTGCCAGCAGGTCACAGGGGTTTGGCTACACCTTC. This translates into CASRSQGFGYTF.

The chain is built from TRBV5-8 and TRBJ2-2; 8 bases line up with TRBD2. The CDR3 totals 16 residues. The V gene's germline CDR1 is SGHTS and CDR2 YDEGEE. The V segment lost 2 bases and the J segment 1 base; nucleotides outside the gene matches: 4. The DNA of the CDR3 is TGTGCCAGCAGCTTTGGACTAGCCCTGAACACCGGGGAGCTGTTTTTT. It translates to CASSFGLALNTGELFF.

This chain connects TRBV28 to TRBJ1-6; D is perhaps TRBD1 (5 bases). Trimming took off 6 bases at V and 6 bases at J, with 9 bases between the two ends. The CDR3 loop spans 13 amino acids. Germline V gene lookup returns CDR1 MDHEN and CDR2 SYDVKM. The CDR3 DNA follows: TGTGCCAGCAGCCCCAGGGCTAATTCACCCCTCCACTTT. It codes for CASSPRANSPLHF.

The V gene is TRBV19, the J gene TRBJ2-5; TRBD1 matches at 10 bases. The CDR3 is made up of 15 amino acids. The germline V gene encodes CDR1 LNHDA and CDR2 SQIVND (reference sequence). V lost 5 bases to trimming and J lost 5 bases; unmatched junction nucleotides: 8. The CDR3 DNA reads as TGTGCCAGTAGTTCCCCGACAGGGGGCGAGGAGACCCAGTACTTC. The encoded protein is CASSSPTGGEETQYF.

The rearrangement joins TRBV6-1 to TRBJ2-7; 9 bases align to TRBD1. V lost 3 bases and J lost 2; bases outside the gene matches: 5. The CDR3 covers 15 residues. The germline gives CDR1 MNHNS, CDR2 SASEGT. The CDR3 bases are TGTGCCAGCAGTGATGGGACAGGGAGTCCCTACGAGCAGTACTTC. Residues: CASSDGTGSPYEQYF.

The chain combines TRBV14 with TRBJ2-2; D possibly corresponds to TRBD1 (5 bases). The ends were cut back, 4 bases at V and 5 bases at J, with 8 bases in the middle. Germline values: CDR1 SGHDN, CDR2 FVKESK. This CDR3 contains 13 residues. In DNA, the CDR3 is TGTGCCAGCAGCCTGCAGGGTACCGGGGAGCTGTTTTTT. Translation gives CASSLQGTGELFF.

The V gene is TRBV11-1, the J gene TRBJ2-3; 7 bases map to TRBD2. This CDR3 spans 15 amino acids. With V trimmed by 2 bases and J by 3 bases, 5 bases remained unmatched. The germline gives CDR1 SGHAT, CDR2 FQDESV (reference sequence). The CDR3 DNA reads as TGTGCCAGCAGCTTAAGACGCGGGAGTACAGATACGCAGTATTTT. Its translation is CASSLRRGSTDTQYF.

This chain links TRBV10-2 with TRBJ1-3, with 7 nucleotides matching TRBD1. Germline V lookup: CDR1 WSHSY, CDR2 SAAADI. The CDR3 loop spans 13 amino acids. The V and J ends lost 5 bases and 2 bases, in that order; junction bases with no gene match: 0. CDR3: CASSTGAGNTIYF. In DNA, the CDR3 is TGCGCCAGCAGTACAGGGGCTGGAAACACCATATATTTT.

CDR3 nucleotide sequence: TGTGCCAGCAGAGGAAGCCAGCGATTGACCGGGGAGCTGTTTTTT. Amino acids: CASRGSQRLTGELFF. This chain uses TRBV6-6 with TRBJ2-2; D gene unclear. The CDR3 is 15 amino acids. The germline gives CDR1 MNHNY, CDR2 SVGAGI (reference sequence). The V end was cut by 6 bases, the J end by 5 bases, with 16 bases between.

J is TRBJ1-5 and V is TRBV28; D gene uncertain. The CDR3 totals 17 residues. Germline V lookup: CDR1 MDHEN, CDR2 SYDVKM. The V end lost 4 bases, the J end lost 0 bases, and 16 bases lay between the germline ends. The CDR3 loop is CASSSLGDLYSNQPQHF. The CDR3, as DNA: TGTGCCAGCAGTTCCCTAGGAGATCTCTATAGCAATCAGCCCCAGCATTTT.

V gene TRBV28 combines with J gene TRBJ2-7; D is perhaps TRBD2 (5 bases). Germline-derived CDR1 and CDR2 are MDHEN and SYDVKM. V lost 11 bases and J lost 4, with 18 bases in between. The length of the CDR3 is 13 residues. The CDR3 DNA follows: TGTGCCGGAGGACCCAGCGGCCTGTACGAGCAGTACTTC. Translated: CAGGPSGLYEQYF.

CDR3 in DNA: TGTGCCAGCAGCTTATCTACGAATCATAATACGCAGTATTTT. Translated: CASSLSTNHNTQYF. This rearrangement joins TRBV7-9 to TRBJ2-3, with no clear D. Germline assignment: CDR1 SEHNR and CDR2 FQNEAQ (reference sequence). V lost 2 bases and J 7 bases, leaving 13 bases between the germline ends. The CDR3 loop spans 14 amino acids.

The rearrangement uses TRBV10-3 and TRBJ2-3; 8 nucleotides agree with TRBD2. Per germline, CDR1 ENHRY and CDR2 SYGVKD. The CDR3 extends over 13 amino acids. V dropped 5 bases and J dropped 6; count of bases not matched to a gene: 4. CDR3 in DNA: TGTGCCATCAGTAGAGCGGGGGAGGATACGCAGTATTTT. It yields the protein CAISRAGEDTQYF.

The CDR3 protein is CASRLEGQGETQYF. DNA of the CDR3: TGTGCAAGTCGCTTAGAGGGACAAGGGGAGACCCAGTACTTC. V and J are TRBV12-2 and TRBJ2-5; TRBD1, as called in the table, went unchecked against the DNA. TRBV12-2 is a pseudogene segment. The CDR3 extends over 14 amino acids.

The chain uses TRBV28 and TRBJ2-2; 9 bases agree with TRBD1. Germline-derived CDR1 and CDR2 are MDHEN and SYDVKM. The CDR3 is 17 amino acids. The junction had 9 bases not matched to a gene; V was cut back by 4 bases and J by 3 bases. The CDR3 bases are TGTGCCAGCAGTTCGACACCGGGACAGGGTGACACCGGGGAGCTGTTTTTT. It is translated as CASSSTPGQGDTGELFF. The full variable domain, completed using reference TRBV28 and TRBJ2-2, is DVKVTQSSRYLVKRTGEKVFLECVQDMDHENMFWYRQDPGLGLRLIYFSYDVKMKEKGDIPEGYSVSREKKERFSLILESASTNQTSMYLCASSSTPGQGDTGELFFGEGSRLTVL.

The rearrangement links TRBV3-1 (or the pseudogene TRBV3-2) to TRBJ2-7; 14 bases agree with TRBD2. Germline V gene sequence: CDR1 LGHDT, CDR2 YNNKEL (reference sequence). This CDR3 has 17 residues. Unmatched junction bases numbered 7, after V lost 0 bases and J lost 6 bases. The CDR3 DNA reads TGTGCCAGCAGCCAAGATCGGGCGACTAGCGGGAGGGCCGAGCAGTACTTC. This encodes CASSQDRATSGRAEQYF.

V and J are TRBV28 and TRBJ2-7; perhaps TRBD2 as D (7 bases). The germline V gene has CDR1 MDHEN and CDR2 SYDVKM. Trimming took 2 bases from V and 3 from J, leaving 14 bases between them. This CDR3 is 15 amino acids long. In nucleotides, the CDR3 is TGTGCCAGCAGTTTAGAGGGAGGGGGAAACTACGAGCAGTACTTC. Amino acid sequence: CASSLEGGGNYEQYF.

The V gene is TRBV5-5, the J gene TRBJ2-7, with 9 bases aligning to TRBD1. Germline CDR1 SGHKS, CDR2 YYEKEE (reference sequence). This CDR3 spans 15 amino acids. With V trimmed by 0 bases and J by 2 bases, 3 bases remained unmatched. The CDR3 coding sequence is TGTGCCAGCAGCTTGGTGGGACAGGGAACCTACGAGCAGTACTTC. It translates to CASSLVGQGTYEQYF.

V is TRBV20-1 and J is TRBJ1-6; the D is unclear. The CDR3 length is 11 residues. Germline CDR1 is DFQATT and CDR2 is SNEGSKA (reference sequence). Trimming cost V 5 bases and J 8 bases, with 7 bases left between them. In DNA form, the CDR3 reads TGCAGTGCTTTCGCAGATTCACCCCTCCACTTT. Its protein product is CSAFADSPLHF.

This sequence joins TRBV2 and TRBJ1-5, with D possibly TRBD1 on 6 matching bases. The CDR3 has 15 residues. Per the germline V gene, CDR1 is SNHLY and CDR2 is FYNNEI. V lost 1 base, J lost 3 bases, and 10 bases lay in between. The CDR3 sequence: CASSEGRTVNQPQHF. The CDR3 DNA sequence: TGTGCCAGCAGTGAAGGCCGGACAGTCAATCAGCCCCAGCATTTT.

V and J are TRBV29-1 and TRBJ2-7; 9 bases align to TRBD2. There are 14 residues in the CDR3. CDR1 and CDR2 from the germline V gene are SQVTM and ANQGSEA. V was pared by 6 bases and J by 6 bases, with 12 bases of the junction left unmatched. The DNA for the CDR3 is TGCAGCGTAACTGATAGCGGGGGAATATCCGAGCAGTACTTC. This encodes CSVTDSGGISEQYF.

The gene calls are TRBV12-3 or TRBV12-4 and TRBJ2-7, with 9 bases that match TRBD2. The ends lost 6 bases at V and 5 bases at J; junction bases unmatched: 5. The CDR3 length is 13 residues. CDR3: CASRPLAGNEQYF. CDR3 coding DNA: TGTGCCAGCAGACCCCTAGCGGGAAACGAGCAGTACTTC.

CDR3 sequence: CASTIGAGEQFF. The CDR3 DNA is TGTGCCAGTACCATAGGGGCGGGAGAGCAGTTCTTC. The chain combines TRBV19 with TRBJ2-1, with D possibly TRBD2 on 6 matching bases. Germline CDR1 LNHDA, CDR2 SQIVND (reference sequence). The V gene lost 7 bases and the J gene lost 10 bases, with 14 bases spanning the gap. The CDR3 has 12 residues.

This clone was detected only once. The genes are TRBV5-1 and TRBJ2-5; perhaps TRBD1 as D (6 bases). The length of the CDR3 is 14 residues. The germline CDR1 and CDR2 sequences are SGHRS and YFSETQ. Trimming cost V 7 bases and J 5 bases, with 18 bases left between them. CDR3 sequence reads: CASRRDTQVETQYF. For the CDR3, the DNA is TGCGCCAGCCGCCGGGACACTCAAGTGGAGACCCAGTACTTC.

CDR3 sequence (DNA): TGTGCCAGCAGCTTGGATCTAAAACAGTGGATCTATGGCTACACCTTC. This codes for CASSLDLKQWIYGYTF. The chain combines TRBV5-6 with TRBJ1-2, with D unclear. Deletions cut 0 bases from V and 4 bases from J, with 16 bases between. This CDR3 has 16 residues. Germline V gives CDR1 SGHDT, CDR2 YYEEEE.

The sample holds one count of this clone. The genes are TRBV3-1 (or the pseudogene TRBV3-2) and TRBJ2-7, with D perhaps matching TRBD2 (7 bases). V was shortened by 4 bases and J by 6 bases, with 16 bases between the two germline ends. CDR3 size: 14 residues. The V gene's germline CDR1 is LGHDT and CDR2 YNNKEL (reference sequence). In DNA form, the CDR3 reads TGTGCCAGCAGCCCGGCGGCGGGGGCGGGCGAGCAGTACTTC. The encoded protein is CASSPAAGAGEQYF.